This T cell receptor beta chain came from a study of T cells in tuberculosis. Sequencing used immunoSEQ multiplex PCR; TCRdb keeps in-frame clones, though not all of them. Of 40,000 to 45,000 clones listed, around 94% are singletons. This receptor was identified in a donor under 30 with latent tuberculosis or without tuberculosis infection. Some clones in this sample may be carry-over from other donors' samples. Sequencing was done on a sample of PBMCs.

Here the CDR3 DNA reads TGTGCCAGTAGTCTTACCCGGGCCTACGAGCAGTACTTC. Amino acids: CASSLTRAYEQYF. The chain links TRBV19 to TRBJ2-7; D call uncertain. Trimming stripped 5 bases from V and 2 bases from J, with 10 bases between. The germline gives CDR1 LNHDA, CDR2 SQIVND (reference sequence). CDR3 length: 13 amino acids.